Presented here are 28 T cell receptor beta chains from one specimen sequenced in a study of CD8 T cells in Susac syndrome (dated by TCRdb to between 2018 and 2020). Libraries were prepared through the immunoSEQ multiplex PCR assay. RNA was extracted using the RNeasy kit, and roughly 0.5 to 1 microgram was reverse transcribed with random hexamers. The public reads were reanalyzed by TCRdb: fastp trimming at Q25, MiXCR alignment, in-frame beta chains only. Entries that share a CDR3 protein sequence are merged under the most common genes and DNA. The sample yields just under 95,000 distinct CDR3 sequences; about 94% were counted once. Jointly, the top ten make up less than 0.4% of the sample. The sample taken for sequencing was CD4+ T cells from PBMCs. Receptor source: a human donor with Susac syndrome.

The chain employs TRBV5-1 and TRBJ2-2, with D perhaps TRBD2 (5 bases). V was pared by 4 bases and J by 6 bases, with 7 bases between. Germline CDR1 is SGHRS and CDR2 is YFSETQ. This CDR3 has 12 residues. Here the CDR3 reads CASSEGPGELFF. The DNA for the CDR3 is TGCGCCAGCAGCGAGGGTCCCGGGGAGCTGTTTTTT.

J is TRBJ1-6 and V is TRBV9; 7 nucleotides agree with TRBD1. The J segment lost 7 bases and the V segment lost 1 base, leaving 2 bases of the junction unmatched. This CDR3 comprises 14 residues. The germline CDR1 and CDR2 sequences are SGDLS and YYNGEE. CDR3 in DNA: TGTGCCAGCAGCGTAAAGGGGGCGAATTCACCCCTCCACTTT. Translation: CASSVKGANSPLHF.

The CDR3 DNA reads TGTGCCAGCAGTTTGAGGGGCCATACGCAGTATTTT. Translating it yields CASSLRGHTQYF. The genes are TRBV28 and TRBJ2-3; D is tentatively TRBD1 or TRBD2 (5 bases each). Trimming took off 3 bases at V and 7 bases at J, with 8 bases between the two ends. Germline CDR1 reads MDHEN; CDR2 reads SYDVKM. The CDR3 extends over 12 amino acids.

The chain combines TRBV5-4 with TRBJ1-2, with 7 bases that match TRBD1. The CDR3 runs 14 residues. V lost 4 bases to trimming and J lost 4 bases; unmatched junction nucleotides: 7. The germline V gene encodes CDR1 SGHNT and CDR2 YYREEE (reference sequence). Written as DNA, the CDR3 is TGTGCCAGCAGCCAAGGGACAGCGAGCTATGGCTACACCTTC. It codes for CASSQGTASYGYTF. Drawing the rest from reference TRBV5-4 and TRBJ1-2, the complete variable domain is ETGVTQSPTHLIKTRGQQVTLRCSSQSGHNTVSWYQQALGQGPQFIFQYYREEENGRGNFPPRFSGLQFPNYSSELNVNALELDDSALYLCASSQGTASYGYTFGSGTRLTVV.

The chain couples TRBV29-1 to TRBJ2-7; D perhaps matches TRBD1 (6 bases). Germline CDR1 and CDR2: SQVTM and ANQGSEA. This CDR3 contains 12 residues. With 6 bases removed from V and 5 bases from J, the gap between germline ends came to 14 bases. CDR3 nucleotides: TGCAGCGTCACCGGACAGTCCCACGAGCAGTACTTC. It translates to CSVTGQSHEQYF.

The genes are TRBV29-1 and TRBJ1-3; D not resolved. Trimming took off 7 bases at V and 4 bases at J, with 8 bases between the two ends. There are 11 residues in the CDR3. Germline CDR1 reads SQVTM; CDR2 reads ANQGSEA. CDR3 sequence reads: CSAMKGNTIYF. The CDR3 DNA is TGCAGCGCTATGAAGGGAAACACCATATATTTT.

The J gene is TRBJ1-6, the V gene TRBV5-1; D remains ambiguous. Trimming shortened V by 0 bases and J by 8 bases, and 15 bases separated the two germline ends. The CDR3 spans 16 residues. Germline V gene data show CDR1 as SGHRS and CDR2 as YFSETQ. The chain's CDR3 is CASSLAPGGLDSPLHF. The CDR3 DNA reads as TGCGCCAGCAGCTTGGCTCCGGGAGGTCTGGATTCACCCCTCCACTTT.

The chain is built from TRBV20-1 and TRBJ1-2; D may be TRBD1 (5 bases). Germline CDR1 DFQATT, CDR2 SNEGSKA (reference sequence). V was shortened by 8 bases and J by 3 bases, with 10 bases between the two germline ends. This CDR3 is built from 11 residues. The CDR3 nucleotides are TGCAGTTCCCAAGGGGACTATGGCTACACCTTC. Protein sequence: CSSQGDYGYTF.

The chain employs TRBV9 and TRBJ2-5; D ambiguous. The CDR3 contains 11 residues. Trimming removed 4 bases at V and 7 bases at J, with 8 bases between. Germline V gene data show CDR1 as SGDLS and CDR2 as YYNGEE. The DNA for the CDR3 is TGTGCCAGCAGCCTTAGTGGGACCCAGTACTTC. It specifies CASSLSGTQYF.

The chain couples TRBV28 to TRBJ2-4, with D unclear. Per the germline V gene, CDR1 is MDHEN and CDR2 is SYDVKM. Trimming stripped 5 bases from V and 7 bases from J, with 6 bases between. This CDR3 region has 11 residues. The CDR3 spells CASSARNIQYF. CDR3 nucleotides: TGTGCCAGCAGTGCTAGGAACATTCAGTACTTC.

The genes are TRBV18 and TRBJ2-7; D remains unclear. Between the trimmed V and J ends, which lost 0 bases and 0 bases, there was a span of 3 bases. Germline lookup yields CDR1 KGHSH and CDR2 LQKENI. This CDR3 is 13 amino acids long. The chain's CDR3 is CASSPPGSYEQYF. The CDR3 nucleotides read TGTGCCAGCTCACCACCGGGCTCCTACGAGCAGTACTTC. The whole variable domain, remainder taken from reference TRBV18 and TRBJ2-7, is NAGVMQNPRHLVRRRGQEARLRCSPMKGHSHVYWYRQLPEEGLKFMVYLQKENIIDESGMPKERFSAEFPKEGPSILRIQQVVRGDSAAYFCASSPPGSYEQYFGPGTRLTVT.

The rearrangement uses TRBV7-8 and TRBJ1-2, with unresolved D. V lost 1 base to trimming and J lost 8 bases, with 23 bases between them. The length of the CDR3 is 17 residues. CDR1 and CDR2 from the germline V gene are SGHVS and FQNEAQ. This chain's CDR3 is CASSLEGVSPGMGGYTF. The CDR3 DNA is TGTGCCAGCAGCTTAGAAGGTGTGAGTCCGGGGATGGGCGGCTACACCTTC.

The chain links TRBV7-2 to TRBJ1-2; a possible D gene is TRBD1 (5 bases). V was clipped by 4 bases and J by 3 bases, with 12 bases between them. There are 14 residues in the CDR3. The V gene's germline CDR1 is SGHTA and CDR2 FQGNSA. CDR3 region: CASSSLGDYYGYTF. The CDR3 DNA sequence: TGTGCCAGCAGCTCCCTGGGGGACTACTATGGCTACACCTTC.

V is TRBV29-1 and J is TRBJ2-7, with TRBD1 matching over 7 bases. Trimming cost V 6 bases and J 6 bases; bases outside gene matches: 11. The CDR3 is made up of 13 amino acids. The germline gives CDR1 SQVTM, CDR2 ANQGSEA. CDR3 amino acids: CSVTLTGFGEQYF. The CDR3 nucleotides are TGCAGCGTGACGCTGACAGGGTTTGGCGAGCAGTACTTC.

The genes are TRBV7-9 and TRBJ1-4, with a weak D call TRBD1 (6 bases). The CDR3 runs 14 residues. With 5 bases removed from V and 7 bases from J, the gap between germline ends came to 14 bases. Germline V gives CDR1 SEHNR, CDR2 FQNEAQ (reference sequence). The CDR3, as DNA: TGTGCCAGCAGCCCGAACACAGGGTCTGAAAAACTGTTTTTT. Translating gives CASSPNTGSEKLFF. The full variable domain, completed using reference TRBV7-9 and TRBJ1-4, is DTGVSQNPRHKITKRGQNVTFRCDPISEHNRLYWYRQTLGQGPEFLTYFQNEAQLEKSRLLSDRFSAERPKGSFSTLEIQRTEQGDSAMYLCASSPNTGSEKLFFGSGTQLSVL.

The CDR3 DNA reads TGTGCCAGCAGCGTAGCCGCGGGGCAGGGAGATACGCAGTATTTT. It translates to CASSVAAGQGDTQYF. The chain has TRBV9 and TRBJ2-3, with D tentatively TRBD2 (6 bases). The CDR3 extends over 15 amino acids. CDR1 SGDLS and CDR2 YYNGEE come from the germline V gene. V was clipped by 0 bases and J by 5 bases, with 13 bases between them.

This clonotype has only one observation. V is TRBV20-1 and J is TRBJ2-2; D ambiguous. Between the trimmed V and J ends, which lost 2 bases and 3 bases, there was a span of 10 bases. Germline V gene sequence: CDR1 DFQATT, CDR2 SNEGSKA (reference sequence). This CDR3 spans 14 amino acids. The CDR3, as DNA: TGCAGTGCTAGACTCTTTGGTTACACCGGGGAGCTGTTTTTT. Translated: CSARLFGYTGELFF.

V usage is TRBV30 and J usage is TRBJ2-7; 7 bases fit TRBD1. J was trimmed by 6 bases and V by 1 base; bases with no gene match: 9. CDR3 length: 14 residues. Germline-derived CDR1 and CDR2 are GTSNPN and SVGIG (reference sequence). CDR3 in amino acids: CAWSGQGRVVEQYF. CDR3 nucleotide sequence: TGTGCCTGGAGTGGACAGGGCCGAGTTGTCGAGCAGTACTTC.

Only one count was recorded for this clonotype. The chain joins TRBV18 to TRBJ1-2; D is unresolved. The CDR3 sequence is 13 residues long. CDR1 is KGHSH and CDR2 is LQKENI in the germline V gene. Trimming cost V 2 bases and J 2 bases, with 6 bases left between them. DNA for the CDR3: TGTGCCAGCTCACCAAGCGAAAACTATGGCTACACCTTC. Encoded protein: CASSPSENYGYTF. The variable domain in full, with the rest retrieved from reference TRBV18 and TRBJ1-2, is NAGVMQNPRHLVRRRGQEARLRCSPMKGHSHVYWYRQLPEEGLKFMVYLQKENIIDESGMPKERFSAEFPKEGPSILRIQQVVRGDSAAYFCASSPSENYGYTFGSGTRLTVV.

This chain joins TRBV12-3 or TRBV12-4 and TRBJ2-7; 14 positions match TRBD2. With 1 base clipped from V and 3 bases from J, the junction kept 5 bases outside the gene matches. The CDR3 is made up of 17 amino acids. The chain's CDR3 is CASSLGTSGGKDYEQYF. CDR3 DNA: TGTGCCAGCAGTTTAGGGACTAGCGGGGGGAAAGACTACGAGCAGTACTTC.

The chain combines TRBV19 with TRBJ1-2; TRBD1 might be the D (6 bases). This CDR3 region has 15 residues. Trimming removed 0 bases from V and 4 bases from J, with 12 bases in between. Germline CDR1 LNHDA, CDR2 SQIVND (reference sequence). CDR3 nucleotide sequence: TGTGCCAGTAGTATAGACGGGGGCGCGATCTATGGCTACACCTTC. Encoded protein: CASSIDGGAIYGYTF. Full variable domain (rest looked up from reference TRBV19 and TRBJ1-2): DGGITQSPKYLFRKEGQNVTLSCEQNLNHDAMYWYRQDPGQGLRLIYYSQIVNDFQKGDIAEGYSVSREKKESFPLTVTSAQKNPTAFYLCASSIDGGAIYGYTFGSGTRLTVV.

The count of this clonotype is one. The rearrangement joins TRBV12-3 or TRBV12-4 to TRBJ1-6, with 7 bases identical to TRBD1. V was pared by 0 bases and J by 13 bases, with 9 bases of the junction left unmatched. This CDR3 has 15 amino acids. The CDR3 protein is CASSLALTGSLPLHF. The DNA for the CDR3 is TGTGCCAGCAGTTTAGCATTGACAGGGAGCCTCCCCCTCCACTTT.

The rearrangement uses TRBV19 and TRBJ1-1; D gene unclear. There are 13 residues in the CDR3. CDR1 LNHDA and CDR2 SQIVND come from the germline V gene (reference sequence). The V end was cut by 7 bases, the J end by 4 bases, with 13 bases between. The CDR3 is CASKISLSTEAFF. CDR3 DNA sequence: TGTGCCAGTAAAATCTCCCTGAGCACTGAAGCTTTCTTT.

A single count supports this clonotype. This chain joins TRBV4-1 and TRBJ1-2; D unclear. V was cut by 2 bases and J by 10 bases, with 8 bases left in between. Per germline, CDR1 MGHRA and CDR2 YSYEKL. CDR3 size: 11 residues. CDR3 nucleotide sequence: TGCGCCAGCAGCCAATATGAAGACTACACCTTC. This sequence encodes CASSQYEDYTF.

CDR3 loop: CSGPGQGWNEQFF. In DNA form, the CDR3 reads TGCAGCGGCCCGGGACAGGGCTGGAATGAGCAGTTCTTC. V usage is TRBV29-1 and J usage is TRBJ2-1; 9 bases fit TRBD1. Losses at the gene ends were 7 bases for V and 7 bases for J; bases not matched to a gene: 8. CDR1 is SQVTM and CDR2 is ANQGSEA in the germline V gene. This CDR3 comprises 13 residues.

V usage is TRBV29-1 and J usage is TRBJ1-1; D gene uncertain. V was cut by 4 bases and J by 2 bases, with 14 bases left in between. This CDR3 is 14 amino acids long. CDR1 and CDR2 from the germline V gene are SQVTM and ANQGSEA. CDR3 protein: CSVAGGRLNTEAFF. Written as DNA, the CDR3 is TGCAGCGTTGCCGGAGGAAGGCTCAACACTGAAGCTTTCTTT.

This clonotype was detected only once. The rearrangement joins TRBV9 to TRBJ2-5; 9 bases line up with TRBD2. V was clipped by 4 bases and J by 5 bases; unmatched bases: 3. Germline V lookup: CDR1 SGDLS, CDR2 YYNGEE. The CDR3 runs 13 residues. The CDR3 loop is CASSPSGAETQYF. As DNA, the CDR3 is TGTGCCAGCAGCCCTAGCGGGGCGGAGACCCAGTACTTC. Complete variable domain (other parts from reference TRBV9 and TRBJ2-5): DSGVTQTPKHLITATGQRVTLRCSPRSGDLSVYWYQQSLDQGLQFLIQYYNGEERAKGNILERFSAQQFPDLHSELNLSSLELGDSALYFCASSPSGAETQYFGPGTRLLVL.

The genes are TRBV5-4 and TRBJ2-5; D is undetermined. CDR1 is SGHNT and CDR2 is YYREEE in the germline V gene (reference sequence). Trimming cost V 0 bases and J 7 bases, with 4 bases left between them. The CDR3 sequence is 11 residues long. Written as DNA, the CDR3 is TGTGCCAGCAGCTTGGACGGGACCCAGTACTTC. Translated: CASSLDGTQYF.